The 11 T cell receptor beta chains given below trace back to one sample, sequenced in a study of blood T cells in healthy people across ages. It was with a sample-barcoded 5' primer and a J-beta primer mix that a second PCR of roughly 6 to 12 cycles was run. Via MiXCR, TCRdb re-called the 5' RACE reads, giving one row per CDR3 protein. Of under 1,000,000 distinct CDR3 sequences listed, about 46% were seen once; the top ten hold around a sixth. The sample was blood. The receptors were sampled from a man older than 75 in good health.

This clonotype was seen a few times. CDR3 protein: CASIDSWKNTEAFF. The CDR3 nucleotides are TGTGCCAGCATCGACAGCTGGAAGAACACTGAAGCTTTCTTT. V is TRBV2 and J is TRBJ1-1; D may be TRBD1 (5 bases). Trimming left V 7 bases short and J 1 base short, with 13 bases between. The CDR3 runs 14 residues. Germline V CDR1 and CDR2: SNHLY, FYNNEI.

The genes are TRBV4-3 and TRBJ2-3; 8 bases are a match to TRBD2. With V trimmed by 3 bases and J by 1 base, 9 bases remained unmatched. This CDR3 region has 17 residues. Germline-derived CDR1 and CDR2 are LGHNA and YSLEER. The DNA for the CDR3 is TGCGCCAGCAGCCAGAGCCCCGGGACTAGGGGCACAGATACGCAGTATTTT. Its translation is CASSQSPGTRGTDTQYF.

This clonotype was counted only a few times. CDR3 bases: TGTGCCAGCAGCTTACCGGGACCCGGCTACAATGAGCAGTTCTTC. Protein product: CASSLPGPGYNEQFF. This sequence joins TRBV14 and TRBJ2-1, with D possibly being TRBD1 or TRBD2 (5 bases each). Per germline, CDR1 SGHDN and CDR2 FVKESK. V was clipped by 5 bases and J by 3 bases, with 14 bases between them. The CDR3 consists of 15 residues.

This clonotype was recorded a few times. This CDR3 is CSAKPGYNSPLHF. The DNA for the CDR3 is TGCAGTGCTAAACCAGGATATAATTCACCCCTCCACTTT. The chain combines TRBV20-1 with TRBJ1-6; D unclear. The CDR3 runs 13 residues. Per the germline V gene, CDR1 is DFQATT and CDR2 is SNEGSKA (reference sequence). Trimming stripped 4 bases from V and 4 bases from J, with 8 bases between.

This clonotype showed up just once. The genes are TRBV14 and TRBJ2-2; 9 nucleotides agree with TRBD2. The CDR3 extends over 16 amino acids. The V segment lost 6 bases and the J segment 3 bases; nucleotides outside the gene matches: 8. Germline CDR1 and CDR2: SGHDN and FVKESK. The CDR3 is CASSRLAERYTGELFF. CDR3 nucleotide sequence: TGTGCCAGCAGTCGACTAGCGGAGAGGTACACCGGGGAGCTGTTTTTT.

The V call is TRBV3-1, the J call TRBJ2-7, with 11 bases that match TRBD2. From germline, CDR1 is LGHDT and CDR2 YNNKEL (reference sequence). Trimming at V came to 0 bases and at J to 8 bases, leaving 12 bases not matched to a gene. The CDR3 extends over 17 amino acids. CDR3: CASSQERLSGRGRKQYF. The CDR3 bases are TGTGCCAGCAGCCAAGAACGGCTTAGCGGGAGGGGGCGTAAGCAGTACTTC.

This clonotype was counted only a few times. Here the CDR3 DNA reads TGCAGTGCTAGAATCGGTCGGGGTTCAGATACGCAGTATTTT. Its protein product is CSARIGRGSDTQYF. The V gene is TRBV20-1, the J gene TRBJ2-3; possibly TRBD2 for D (5 bases). The CDR3 loop spans 14 amino acids. The germline CDR1 and CDR2 sequences are DFQATT and SNEGSKA (reference sequence). V was pared by 2 bases and J by 4 bases, with 13 bases between.

The table lists this clonotype with a few counts. The V and J genes are TRBV20-1 and TRBJ1-5; no definite D call. Germline loops: CDR1 DFQATT, CDR2 SNEGSKA (reference sequence). V was clipped by 4 bases and J by 7 bases, with 11 bases between them. The CDR3 runs to 12 residues. CDR3: CSANAPGQPQHF. As DNA, the CDR3 is TGCAGTGCTAACGCGCCCGGGCAGCCCCAGCATTTT.

The genes are TRBV7-2 and TRBJ2-5, with TRBD2 matching 13 bases. The CDR3 totals 15 residues. V dropped 4 bases and J dropped 11; count of bases not matched to a gene: 10. Germline loops: CDR1 SGHTA, CDR2 FQGNSA. As DNA, the CDR3 is TGTGCCAGCAGCTGGACTAGCGGGAGTGGGAATGAGCAGTACTTC. Its protein is CASSWTSGSGNEQYF.

The chain joins TRBV15 to TRBJ1-5, with unresolved D. Between the trimmed V and J ends, which lost 5 bases and 0 bases, there was a span of 17 bases. The CDR3 consists of 17 residues. Germline assignment: CDR1 LNHNV and CDR2 YYDKDF (reference sequence). CDR3 in amino acids: CATSSRNQDDSNQPQHF. CDR3 in DNA: TGTGCCACCAGCTCGAGGAACCAGGACGATAGCAATCAGCCCCAGCATTTT.

This sequence joins TRBV7-2 and TRBJ1-3; D is ambiguous. The V and J ends lost 0 bases and 4 bases respectively, with 10 bases between them. The CDR3 is made up of 15 amino acids. The germline gives CDR1 SGHTA, CDR2 FQGNSA. CDR3 bases: TGTGCCAGCAGCTTAGCGGGGATGGGAGGAAACACCATATATTTT. It codes for CASSLAGMGGNTIYF.